This T cell receptor (beta chain) was identified during a study of T cells in Graves' hyperthyroidism and ophthalmopathy. RNA transcripts yielded amplified TCR beta CDR3 regions. With the HTBI primer set, the TCR CDR3 went through a first round of RT-PCR. TCRdb recomputed calls from the multiplex PCR reads with MiXCR, one row per CDR3 protein. The sample has a few hundred thousand distinct CDR3 sequences; roughly 15% are singletons. Germline V gives CDR1 SGHDT, CDR2 YYEEEE. With 4 bases removed from V and 5 bases from J, the gap between germline ends came to 13 bases. CDR3 length: 14 residues. This clonotype originated in a woman between 18 and 29 years old with Graves' ophthalmopathy. The chain carries TRBV5-6 and TRBJ1-5, with TRBD1 as a possible D gene (6 bases). Input material: blood. The CDR3 reads CASSARGGDQPQHF. DNA of the CDR3: TGTGCCAGCAGCGCCAGGGGAGGGGATCAGCCCCAGCATTTT.